This TCR beta chain came from a study of blood T cell repertoires in COVID-19. Study-level background: Sources were T cells, B-cell-depleted T cells, or PBMCs; the material itself was cDNA or gDNA.

In the original processing: How many nucleated cells were present was estimated from reference gene primer amplification. Generated by immunoSEQ multiplex PCR, the TCRdb table keeps only in-frame clones and is missing some. The D gene and trimming were derived from the DNA, and the V and J assignments and clone size from that table. The data hold under 200,000 clones, with 84% observed a single time. The sequencing sample was made of peripheral blood. This TCR was sampled from a woman of 80 years or more with COVID-19, enrolled during active disease.

CDR3 in amino acids: CASSPHGSEQYF. The CDR3 DNA reads TGTGCCAGCAGCCCCCATGGCTCCGAGCAGTACTTC. The V and J genes are TRBV13 and TRBJ2-7; D unclear. Per the germline V gene, CDR1 is PRHDT and CDR2 is FYEKMQ (reference sequence). Trimming cost V 5 bases and J 6 bases, with 11 bases left between them. The CDR3 length is 12 residues.